The 3 T cell receptor beta chains reported below all come from one sample, sequenced in a study of stem cell transplantation in POMP-related autoinflammatory disease. Profiled with immunoSEQ multiplex PCR; TCRdb holds only in-frame clones, not every one. This sample yields roughly 1,300 clones, of which about 74% are seen a single time; 13% belongs to the top ten. Specimen: CD8+ T cells from PBMCs. The receptors were gathered from a human donor in good health.

The CDR3 reads CASSSDGGELFF. CDR3 coding DNA: TGTGCCAGCAGCTCTGACGGCGGGGAGCTGTTTTTT. V gene TRBV7-3 combines with J gene TRBJ2-2; D remains unclear. Trimming took 4 bases from V and 7 from J, leaving 7 bases between them. CDR3 length: 12 residues. The germline gives CDR1 SGHTA, CDR2 FQGTGA.

The rearrangement joins TRBV20-1 to TRBJ2-5, with D possibly matching TRBD1 (5 bases). This CDR3 is built from 11 residues. Germline V gene sequence: CDR1 DFQATT, CDR2 SNEGSKA (reference sequence). Trimming took 7 bases from V and 5 from J, leaving 11 bases between them. The CDR3 DNA reads as TGCAGTGGCAGGGTCGGGGAGACCCAGTACTTC. This gives the protein CSGRVGETQYF.

The V gene is TRBV9, the J gene TRBJ1-5, with TRBD1 matching over 9 bases. CDR3 length: 14 amino acids. From germline, CDR1 is SGDLS and CDR2 YYNGEE. The trim removed 3 bases at V and 5 bases at J, leaving 3 bases unmatched. For the CDR3, the DNA is TGTGCCAGCAGCGGGGGACAGGGAGATCAGCCCCAGCATTTT. It yields the protein CASSGGQGDQPQHF.